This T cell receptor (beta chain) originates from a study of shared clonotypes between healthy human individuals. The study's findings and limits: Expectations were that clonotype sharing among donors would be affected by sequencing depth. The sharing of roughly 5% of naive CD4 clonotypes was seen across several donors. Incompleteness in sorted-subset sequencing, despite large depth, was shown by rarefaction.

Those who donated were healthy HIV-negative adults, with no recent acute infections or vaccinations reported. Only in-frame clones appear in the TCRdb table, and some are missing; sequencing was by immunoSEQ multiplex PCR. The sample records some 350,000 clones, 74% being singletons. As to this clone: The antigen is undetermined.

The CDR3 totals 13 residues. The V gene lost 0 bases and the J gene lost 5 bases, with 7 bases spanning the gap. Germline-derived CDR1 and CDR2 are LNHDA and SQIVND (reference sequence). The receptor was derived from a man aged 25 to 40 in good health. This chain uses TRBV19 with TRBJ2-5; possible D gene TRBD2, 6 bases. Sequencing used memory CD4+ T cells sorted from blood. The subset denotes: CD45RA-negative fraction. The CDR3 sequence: CASSIDGGETQYF. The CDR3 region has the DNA TGTGCCAGTAGTATAGATGGGGGGGAGACCCAGTACTTC.